This TCR beta chain originates from a study of CD8+ T cells in alopecia areata. Looking at the study overall: People stayed on tofacitinib for 6 to 18 months, then stopped the drug for 6 months.

In each case, RNA was isolated and then reverse transcribed into cDNA as the sequencing template. Generated by immunoSEQ multiplex PCR, the TCRdb table keeps only in-frame clones and is missing some. The data show fewer than 250,000 clones, 57% seen once. For this clone: What it binds is not known.

Collected material from alopecia areata patients comprised lesional scalp punch biopsies and peripheral blood. PBMCs yielded sorted CD4+ and CD8+ T cells. The study, taken as a whole, reports: Lesional scalp, especially alopecia totalis/universalis, showed higher clonality than normal scalp.

Per the germline V gene, CDR1 is SGDLS and CDR2 is YYNGEE. This CDR3 comprises 16 residues. Losses at the gene ends were 1 base for V and 7 bases for J; bases not matched to a gene: 9. Sequences were derived from CD4+ T cells sorted from blood, sampled at week 0. The chain employs TRBV9 and TRBJ2-3; the match to TRBD2 covers 10 bases. This sequence was found in a human donor with alopecia areata. CDR3 nucleotide sequence: TGTGCCAGCAGCGTACAATCTCGGACTAGCGGAAATACGCAGTATTTT. Translation: CASSVQSRTSGNTQYF.